The T cell receptor (beta chain) described here comes from a study of memory CD4+ T cells and cytomegalovirus serostatus. Study outcomes and limitations: A US-trained random forest predicted CMV serostatus with median AUC approximately 0.9. Each of approximately 73 CMV-associated TCRbeta sequences occurred in one to five individuals.

In the original processing: Out-of-frame sequences were removed, leaving about 2.2 million distinct TCRbeta sequences. Here immunoSEQ multiplex PCR was the method, and the copy in TCRdb shows in-frame clones only, minus some. That table gives V, J and clone size, and the DNA gave D and trimming. Of tens of thousands of clones in the sample, around four fifths are singletons; the top ten hold 1.5% to 2%. The sort gate was single viable CD3+CD4+CD8-CD45RO+ cells for memory CD4+ T cells. After thawing, CD4+ T cells were positively selected. Trimming left V 6 bases short and J 5 bases short, with 17 bases between. CDR1 and CDR2 from the germline V gene are SGHRS and YFSETQ. CDR3 length equals 14 residues. In regard to this clone: The antigen is unknown.

The specimen was memory CD4+ T cells from blood. J is TRBJ1-1 and V is TRBV5-1; D ambiguous. The receptor was isolated from an adult in good health and CMV-seropositive. CDR3 nucleotides: TGCGCCAGCAAATCGGGAACAGCGGCAACTGAAGCTTTCTTT. As protein: CASKSGTAATEAFF.